This T cell receptor (beta chain) was sequenced in a study of liver allograft versus peripheral blood T cells. Across the study: The study compared liver allograft T cell receptor repertoires against peripheral blood repertoires of liver transplant recipients.

By sample fraction, this clonotype is medium-sized. Its antigen is still unknown. TCRdb re-called the reads with MiXCR, one entry per CDR3 protein. The data show about 3,500 distinct CDR3 sequences, less than 15% seen once. Findings and caveats of the study: Intragraft T cell receptor repertoires of liver allografts were reportedly distinct from those in peripheral blood.

The V and J ends lost 0 bases and 9 bases, in that order; junction bases with no gene match: 11. The V gene's germline CDR1 is MNHEY and CDR2 SMNVEV (reference sequence). This CDR3 comprises 16 residues. This chain uses TRBV27 with TRBJ2-1; TRBD1 matches at 7 bases. The clonotype comes from a human patient who had a liver transplant. The T cells may come from the graft donor. CDR3 loop: CASSLSGTEGVGEQFF. The CDR3 bases are TGTGCCAGCAGTTTATCCGGGACAGAGGGCGTGGGTGAGCAGTTCTTC.